Listed here are 21 T cell receptor beta chains from one sample, sequenced in a study of T cell repertoires in cytomegalovirus infection (dated by TCRdb to about 2019). Sequencing relied on an Illumina HiSeq 1500. In-frame beta chains were kept once TCRdb had trimmed the public reads at Q25 with fastp and called clones with MiXCR. One record per CDR3 amino acid sequence lists the most common genes and DNA. This sample holds about 830,000 distinct CDR3 sequences; approximately 32% were observed only once. The leading ten clones occupy around 12% of the sample. This specimen's treatment or condition label, interpreted: in vitro stimulation with specific CMV peptide epitopes to enrich CMV-specific T cells. The antigens for these receptors are not known. The sequenced sample was cultured CD8+ T cells from PBMCs, obtained from culture after CMV antigen stimulation. The source is a human donor in good health (CMV status not recorded). Some clones in this sample may be carry-over from other donors' samples.

The genes are TRBV10-3 and TRBJ2-2; 7 bases match TRBD1. Germline CDR1 is ENHRY and CDR2 is SYGVKD. The CDR3 runs 14 residues. J was trimmed by 3 bases and V by 6 bases; bases with no gene match: 4. The CDR3 region has the DNA TGTGCCATCAGAACAGGGGCCGACACCGGGGAGCTGTTTTTT. This encodes CAIRTGADTGELFF.

The chain is built from TRBV5-5 and TRBJ2-3, with D possibly matching TRBD1 (6 bases). CDR1 and CDR2 (germline): SGHKS, YYEKEE (reference sequence). This CDR3 comprises 15 residues. The V end was cut by 6 bases, the J end by 0 bases, with 14 bases between. CDR3 nucleotides: TGTGCCAGCACCGATGGACAGTTCAGCACAGATACGCAGTATTTT. Translation: CASTDGQFSTDTQYF.

This clonotype appeared a few times. This rearrangement joins TRBV4-2 to TRBJ1-2; 9 bases are a match to TRBD1. Germline-derived CDR1 and CDR2 are LGHNA and YNFKEQ. The CDR3 loop spans 15 amino acids. The trim removed 3 bases at V and 12 bases at J, leaving 14 bases unmatched. CDR3 DNA sequence: TGTGCCAGCAGCCAGAATCGGGACAGGGTAAAGGACAACACCTTC. Translation: CASSQNRDRVKDNTF.

The chain combines TRBV10-3 with TRBJ2-7; D not resolved. Germline V gene lookup returns CDR1 ENHRY and CDR2 SYGVKD. The CDR3 covers 9 residues. This CDR3 reads CAISESALV. In DNA, the CDR3 is TGTGCCATCAGTGAGTCGGCCCTCGTC.

This chain joins TRBV20-1 and TRBJ2-7; a possible D gene is TRBD1 (5 bases). Per the germline V gene, CDR1 is DFQATT and CDR2 is SNEGSKA (reference sequence). The CDR3 sequence is 13 residues long. V was clipped by 3 bases and J by 3 bases, with 12 bases between them. The CDR3 sequence is CSARTEGLYEQYF. CDR3 nucleotides: TGCAGTGCTAGGACAGAAGGTCTCTACGAGCAGTACTTC.

The chain employs TRBV27 and TRBJ2-3; D ambiguous. V dropped 4 bases and J dropped 2 bases, with 7 bases sitting between them. Germline assignment: CDR1 MNHEY and CDR2 SMNVEV (reference sequence). This CDR3 has 13 amino acids. CDR3 loop: CASSSFYTDTQYF. The CDR3 DNA sequence: TGTGCCAGCAGTTCATTCTACACAGATACGCAGTATTTT.

The genes are TRBV6-6 and TRBJ2-1; possibly TRBD1 or TRBD2 for D (6 bases each). Germline-derived CDR1 and CDR2 are MNHNY and SVGAGI (reference sequence). The CDR3 is 11 residues long. The V and J ends lost 8 bases and 8 bases respectively, with 10 bases between them. In DNA, the CDR3 is TGTGCCAGCGGGGGGCCGGATGAGCAGTTCTTC. Protein sequence: CASGGPDEQFF.

The rearrangement uses TRBV11-3 and TRBJ2-1; TRBD2 matches 7 bases. V lost 5 bases to trimming and J lost 1 base; unmatched junction nucleotides: 11. This CDR3 comprises 17 residues. Germline values: CDR1 SGHNT, CDR2 YENEEA. The CDR3 reads CASSPGASGESYNEQFF. The CDR3 bases are TGTGCCAGCAGCCCCGGGGCCAGCGGGGAGTCCTACAATGAGCAGTTCTTC.

This sequence joins TRBV12-3 or TRBV12-4 and TRBJ2-3; D unresolved. The CDR3 has 14 amino acids. Deletions cut 8 bases from V and 0 bases from J, with 12 bases between. Here the CDR3 reads CASELLSSTDTQYF. The CDR3 bases are TGTGCCAGCGAGCTTCTTAGCAGCACAGATACGCAGTATTTT.

This clonotype was found many times. This chain links TRBV7-2 with TRBJ2-2, with 13 bases aligning to TRBD2. The CDR3 is 18 amino acids. J was trimmed by 4 bases and V by 5 bases; bases with no gene match: 10. The germline gives CDR1 SGHTA, CDR2 FQGNSA. The CDR3 nucleotides read TGTGCCAGCAGCGGAACGACTAGCGGGGGGCTGGTCACCGGGGAGCTGTTTTTT. This encodes CASSGTTSGGLVTGELFF.

This clonotype was seen repeatedly, ten times or more. The chain employs TRBV7-8 and TRBJ1-1; D unclear. The germline V and J ends were trimmed by 2 bases and 5 bases, with 9 bases remaining between them. Germline V gives CDR1 SGHVS, CDR2 FQNEAQ. The CDR3 runs to 13 residues. In nucleotides, the CDR3 is TGTGCCAGCAGCTTATCGGTGGGGACTGAAGCTTTCTTT. It is translated as CASSLSVGTEAFF. Variable domain in full (rest from reference TRBV7-8 and TRBJ1-1): GAGVSQSPRYKVAKRGQDVALRCDPISGHVSLFWYQQALGQGPEFLTYFQNEAQLDKSGLPSDRFFAERPEGSVSTLKIQRTQQEDSAVYLCASSLSVGTEAFFGQGTRLTVV.

In this sample, this clonotype turned up many times. The chain employs TRBV6-5 and TRBJ1-6; TRBD1 matches 11 bases. J lost 5 bases, V lost 2 bases, and 5 bases had no gene match. The CDR3 totals 17 residues. The germline V gene encodes CDR1 MNHEY and CDR2 SVGAGI. The CDR3 DNA is TGTGCCAGCAGTTACGGACAGGGGGCATGGGATAATTCACCCCTCCACTTT. Encoded protein: CASSYGQGAWDNSPLHF.

This clonotype appeared a single time. V and J are TRBV28 and TRBJ1-2; D is unclear. V dropped 7 bases and J dropped 1 base, with 16 bases sitting between them. This CDR3 region has 15 residues. Germline V lookup: CDR1 MDHEN, CDR2 SYDVKM. CDR3 DNA sequence: TGTGCCAGCACCCTAGGCTCAGGTAGTAACTATGGCTACACCTTC. As protein: CASTLGSGSNYGYTF.

This clonotype was observed a handful of times. V gene TRBV6-1 combines with J gene TRBJ2-7, with TRBD2 matching 11 bases. The CDR3 is 15 residues long. J lost 7 bases, V lost 1 base, and 6 bases had no gene match. Germline CDR1 MNHNS, CDR2 SASEGT. This CDR3 is CASSEENGTSGEQYV. The CDR3 DNA is TGTGCCAGCAGTGAAGAAAACGGGACTAGCGGTGAGCAGTACGTC.

In this sample, this clonotype turned up a few times. The chain has TRBV27 and TRBJ2-7, with TRBD1 matching over 7 bases. This CDR3 has 14 amino acids. In germline, CDR1 is MNHEY, CDR2 SMNVEV (reference sequence). J was trimmed by 4 bases and V by 5 bases; bases with no gene match: 8. The CDR3 nucleotides are TGTGCCAGCAGTCTCCGGGACAGTACATACGAGCAGTACTTC. Its translation is CASSLRDSTYEQYF.

Concerning this clonotype itself: A much larger clone sits a single nucleotide away, making a read error possible. Here the CDR3 reads CASRPPGAYEQYF. CDR3 nucleotides: TGTGCCAGCAGGCCACCGGGGGCGTACGAGCAGTACTTC. This sequence joins TRBV7-2 and TRBJ2-7; D may match TRBD1 or TRBD2 (6 bases each). Between the trimmed V and J ends, which lost 6 bases and 4 bases, there was a span of 13 bases. The CDR3 length is 13 residues. Germline-derived CDR1 and CDR2 are SGHTA and FQGNSA.

This clonotype was found many times. V is TRBV7-6 and J is TRBJ1-1; D is possibly TRBD1 (5 bases). The CDR3 totals 16 residues. Trimming stripped 5 bases from V and 2 bases from J, with 18 bases between. Germline lookup yields CDR1 SGHVS and CDR2 FNYEAQ. The DNA of the CDR3 is TGTGCCAGCAGCCGGACCTCAAGGGACGGCAACACTGAAGCTTTCTTT. Translated: CASSRTSRDGNTEAFF.

The genes are TRBV19 and TRBJ2-2; D unresolved. Trimming removed 3 bases from V and 9 bases from J, with 11 bases in between. The CDR3 extends over 13 amino acids. Germline CDR1 reads LNHDA; CDR2 reads SQIVND (reference sequence). For the CDR3, the DNA is TGTGCCAGTAGTATGTTAGTAGGACGGGAGCTGTTTTTT. It specifies CASSMLVGRELFF. The whole variable domain, filled in from reference TRBV19 and TRBJ2-2, reads DGGITQSPKYLFRKEGQNVTLSCEQNLNHDAMYWYRQDPGQGLRLIYYSQIVNDFQKGDIAEGYSVSREKKESFPLTVTSAQKNPTAFYLCASSMLVGRELFFGEGSRLTVL.

This clonotype is a singleton in its sample. The chain carries TRBV12-5 and TRBJ1-2, with a possible D match to TRBD1 (5 bases). This CDR3 contains 14 residues. CDR1 and CDR2 from the germline V gene are LGHNT and FRNRAP. With 6 bases removed from V and 0 bases from J, the gap between germline ends came to 11 bases. The CDR3 sequence: CASGQGLANYGYTF. The CDR3 DNA is TGTGCTAGTGGCCAGGGTTTAGCTAACTATGGCTACACCTTC.

A few counts support this clonotype. V is TRBV4-1 and J is TRBJ1-2; D not certain. Trimming stripped 1 base from V and 5 bases from J, with 14 bases between. Looked up from germline, CDR1 is MGHRA and CDR2 is YSYEKL. This CDR3 has 15 amino acids. The CDR3 reads CASSQAAGGEYGYTF. DNA of the CDR3: TGCGCCAGCAGCCAAGCGGCGGGAGGAGAATATGGCTACACCTTC.

This clonotype occurred many times. This chain uses TRBV6-1 with TRBJ1-5; D might be TRBD1 (5 bases). This CDR3 has 14 amino acids. Trimming left V 0 bases short and J 4 bases short, with 7 bases between. From germline, CDR1 is MNHNS and CDR2 SASEGT. This CDR3 is CASSEAGVNQPQHF. The CDR3 bases are TGTGCCAGCAGTGAAGCAGGGGTAAATCAGCCCCAGCATTTT.